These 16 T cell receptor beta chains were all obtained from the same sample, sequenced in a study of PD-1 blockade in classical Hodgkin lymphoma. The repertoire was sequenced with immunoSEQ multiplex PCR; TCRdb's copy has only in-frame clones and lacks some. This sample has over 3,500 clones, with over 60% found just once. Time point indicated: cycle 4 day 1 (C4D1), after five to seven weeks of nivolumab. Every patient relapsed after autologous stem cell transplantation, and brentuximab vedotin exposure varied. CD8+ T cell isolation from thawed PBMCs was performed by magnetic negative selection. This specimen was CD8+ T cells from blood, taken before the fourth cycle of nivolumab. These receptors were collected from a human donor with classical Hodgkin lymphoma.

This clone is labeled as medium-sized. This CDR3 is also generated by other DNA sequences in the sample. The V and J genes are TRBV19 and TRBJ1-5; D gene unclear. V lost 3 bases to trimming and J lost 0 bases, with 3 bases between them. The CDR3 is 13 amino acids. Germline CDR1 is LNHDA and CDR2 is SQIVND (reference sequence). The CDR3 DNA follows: TGTGCCAGTAGTATCACTAGCAATCAGCCCCAGCATTTT. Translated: CASSITSNQPQHF.

In DNA form, the CDR3 reads TGTGCCAGCAGTGAAGATACCAACAAGACAGGAAAGAAATACGAGCAGTACGTC. It is translated as CASSEDTNKTGKKYEQYV. The chain combines TRBV6-1 with TRBJ2-7; perhaps TRBD1 as D (6 bases). Trimming left V 1 base short and J 4 bases short, with 23 bases between. The CDR3 has 18 amino acids. Germline CDR1 reads MNHNS; CDR2 reads SASEGT.

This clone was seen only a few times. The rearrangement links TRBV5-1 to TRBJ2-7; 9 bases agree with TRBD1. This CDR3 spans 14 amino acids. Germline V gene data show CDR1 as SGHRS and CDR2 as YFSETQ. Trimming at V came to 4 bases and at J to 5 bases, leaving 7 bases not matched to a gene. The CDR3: CASSPTGGLNEQYF. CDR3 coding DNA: TGCGCCAGCAGCCCAACAGGGGGCCTAAACGAGCAGTACTTC.

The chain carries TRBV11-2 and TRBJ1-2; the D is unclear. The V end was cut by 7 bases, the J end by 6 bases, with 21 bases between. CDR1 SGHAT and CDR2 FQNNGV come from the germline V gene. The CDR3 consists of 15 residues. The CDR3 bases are TGTGCCAGCATTGAAGGTCTCGAGGGTGGCAATGGCTACACCTTC. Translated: CASIEGLEGGNGYTF. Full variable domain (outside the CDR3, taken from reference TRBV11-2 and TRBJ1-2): EAGVAQSPRYKIIEKRQSVAFWCNPISGHATLYWYQQILGQGPKLLIQFQNNGVVDDSQLPKDRFSAERLKGVDSTLKIQPAKLEDSAVYLCASIEGLEGGNGYTFGSGTRLTVV.

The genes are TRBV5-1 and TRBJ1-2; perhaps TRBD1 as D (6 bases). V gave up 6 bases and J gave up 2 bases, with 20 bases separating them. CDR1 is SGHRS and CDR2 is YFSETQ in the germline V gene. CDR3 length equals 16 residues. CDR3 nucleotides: TGCGCCAGCAACAATATCCCCGGACAGTACAACTATGGCTACACCTTC. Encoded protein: CASNNIPGQYNYGYTF.

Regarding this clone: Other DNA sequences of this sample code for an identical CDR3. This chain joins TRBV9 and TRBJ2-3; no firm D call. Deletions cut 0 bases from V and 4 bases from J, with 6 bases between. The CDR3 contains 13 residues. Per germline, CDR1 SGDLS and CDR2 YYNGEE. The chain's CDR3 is CASSVEVPDTQYF. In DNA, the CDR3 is TGTGCCAGCAGCGTAGAGGTTCCAGATACGCAGTATTTT. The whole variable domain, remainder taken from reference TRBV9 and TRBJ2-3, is DSGVTQTPKHLITATGQRVTLRCSPRSGDLSVYWYQQSLDQGLQFLIQYYNGEERAKGNILERFSAQQFPDLHSELNLSSLELGDSALYFCASSVEVPDTQYFGPGTRLTVL.

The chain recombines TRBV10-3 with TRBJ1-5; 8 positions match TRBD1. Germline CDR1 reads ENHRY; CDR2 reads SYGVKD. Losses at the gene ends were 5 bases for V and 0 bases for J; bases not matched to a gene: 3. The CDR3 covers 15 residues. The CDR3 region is CAISPTGDSNQPQHF. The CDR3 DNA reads TGTGCCATCAGTCCGACAGGGGATAGCAATCAGCCCCAGCATTTT.

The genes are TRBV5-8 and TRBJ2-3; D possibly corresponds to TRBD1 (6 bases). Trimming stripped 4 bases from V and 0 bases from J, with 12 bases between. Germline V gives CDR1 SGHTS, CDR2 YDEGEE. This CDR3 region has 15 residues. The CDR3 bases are TGTGCCAGCAGCCCCGGAACAGGGAGCACAGATACGCAGTATTTT. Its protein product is CASSPGTGSTDTQYF.

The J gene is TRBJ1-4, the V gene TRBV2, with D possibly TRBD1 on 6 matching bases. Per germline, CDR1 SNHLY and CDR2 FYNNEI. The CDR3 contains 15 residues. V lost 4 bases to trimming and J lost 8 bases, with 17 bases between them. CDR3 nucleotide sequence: TGTGCCAGCAGTGGGCGTGTAGGACAGTGGGAAAAACTGTTTTTT. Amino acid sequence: CASSGRVGQWEKLFF.

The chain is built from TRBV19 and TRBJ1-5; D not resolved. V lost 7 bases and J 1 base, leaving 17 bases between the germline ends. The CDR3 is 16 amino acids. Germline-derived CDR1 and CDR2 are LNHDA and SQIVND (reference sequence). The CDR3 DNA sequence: TGTGCCAGTAACCTCGGACCCTTTCGAAGCAATCAGCCCCAGCATTTT. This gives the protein CASNLGPFRSNQPQHF.

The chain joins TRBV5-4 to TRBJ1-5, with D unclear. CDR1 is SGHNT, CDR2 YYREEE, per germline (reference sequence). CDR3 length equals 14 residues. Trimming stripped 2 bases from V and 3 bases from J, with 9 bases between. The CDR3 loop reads CASSLAGFNQPQHF. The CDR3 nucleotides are TGTGCCAGCAGCTTAGCAGGTTTCAATCAGCCCCAGCATTTT.

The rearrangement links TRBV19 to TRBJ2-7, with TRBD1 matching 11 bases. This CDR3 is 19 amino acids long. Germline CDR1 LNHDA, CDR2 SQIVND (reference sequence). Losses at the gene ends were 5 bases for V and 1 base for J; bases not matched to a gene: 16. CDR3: CASSGQGASFFGGSYEQYF. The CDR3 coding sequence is TGTGCCAGTAGTGGACAGGGGGCCTCGTTCTTCGGGGGTTCCTACGAGCAGTACTTC.

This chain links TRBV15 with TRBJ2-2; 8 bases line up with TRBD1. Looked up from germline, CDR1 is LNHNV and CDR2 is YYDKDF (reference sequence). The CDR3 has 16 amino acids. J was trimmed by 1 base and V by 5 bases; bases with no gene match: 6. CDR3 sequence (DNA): TGTGCCACCAGCTGGACCGGGACAGGGAACACCGGGGAGCTGTTTTTT. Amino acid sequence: CATSWTGTGNTGELFF. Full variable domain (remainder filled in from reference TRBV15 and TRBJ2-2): DAMVIQNPRYQVTQFGKPVTLSCSQTLNHNVMYWYQQKSSQAPKLLFHYYDKDFNNEADTPDNFQSRRPNTSFCFLDIRSPGLGDTAMYLCATSWTGTGNTGELFFGEGSRLTVL.

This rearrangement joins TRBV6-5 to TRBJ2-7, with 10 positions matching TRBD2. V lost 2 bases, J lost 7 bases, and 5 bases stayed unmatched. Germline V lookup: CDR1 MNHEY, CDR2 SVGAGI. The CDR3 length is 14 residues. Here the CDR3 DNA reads TGTGCCAGCAGTTACGCTAGCGGGAGTATTGAGCAGTACTTC. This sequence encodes CASSYASGSIEQYF.

CDR3 sequence reads: CASSQERDSGYGYTF. The CDR3 DNA follows: TGTGCCAGCAGCCAAGAAAGAGACAGTGGCTATGGCTACACCTTC. This chain connects TRBV5-4 to TRBJ1-2; possible D gene TRBD1, 5 bases. There are 15 residues in the CDR3. Germline V lookup: CDR1 SGHNT, CDR2 YYREEE (reference sequence). V lost 4 bases and J lost 4, with 17 bases in between. Using reference TRBV5-4 and TRBJ1-2 for the parts outside the CDR3, the full variable domain is ETGVTQSPTHLIKTRGQQVTLRCSSQSGHNTVSWYQQALGQGPQFIFQYYREEENGRGNFPPRFSGLQFPNYSSELNVNALELDDSALYLCASSQERDSGYGYTFGSGTRLTVV.

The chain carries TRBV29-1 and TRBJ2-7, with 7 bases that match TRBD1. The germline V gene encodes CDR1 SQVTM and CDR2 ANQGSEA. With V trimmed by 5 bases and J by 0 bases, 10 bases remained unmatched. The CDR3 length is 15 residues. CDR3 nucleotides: TGCAGCGTTACCGGGACAGATTTTAGCTCCTACGAGCAGTACTTC. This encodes CSVTGTDFSSYEQYF.